One sample yielded the 5 T cell receptor beta chains listed below, sequenced in a study of OX40 agonist ivuxolimab in advanced cancers. This table comes from immunoSEQ multiplex PCR, and its TCRdb copy is limited to in-frame clones, with some not included. Of about 83,000 clones in the sample, approximately 90% were seen once. Source: CD4+ or CD8+ T cells sorted from blood, taken in a trial of the OX40 agonist ivuxolimab. These receptors came from an adult with an advanced solid tumor such as melanoma, head and neck, liver or kidney cancer.

The chain couples TRBV28 to TRBJ2-1; no definite D call. The germline CDR1 and CDR2 sequences are MDHEN and SYDVKM. CDR3 length equals 12 residues. V was cut by 5 bases and J by 4 bases, with 6 bases left in between. The CDR3 region has the DNA TGTGCCAGCAGTGTTAGGTACAATGAGCAGTTCTTC. This gives the protein CASSVRYNEQFF. Using reference TRBV28 and TRBJ2-1 for the parts outside the CDR3, the full variable domain is DVKVTQSSRYLVKRTGEKVFLECVQDMDHENMFWYRQDPGLGLRLIYFSYDVKMKEKGDIPEGYSVSREKKERFSLILESASTNQTSMYLCASSVRYNEQFFGPGTRLTVL.

This chain uses TRBV7-3 with TRBJ2-5; D uncertain. The end of the DNA aligns better with TRBJ2-7, so the J call may be wrong. The germline gives CDR1 SGHTA, CDR2 FQGTGA. CDR3 length: 13 residues. CDR3 loop: CASSSGHSYEQYF. The CDR3 coding sequence is TGTGCCAGCAGCTCCGGCCACTCCTACGAGCAGTACTTC.

This chain joins TRBV10-2 and TRBJ2-3, with D perhaps being TRBD1 or TRBD2 (9 bases each). Germline CDR1 is WSHSY and CDR2 is SAAADI. Trimming shortened V by 5 bases and J by 2 bases, and 29 bases separated the two germline ends. The CDR3 has 20 residues. The CDR3 here is CASSPGTGPAGGGFTDTQYF. The DNA of the CDR3 is TGCGCCAGCAGTCCCGGGACAGGGCCGGCGGGAGGGGGGTTCACAGATACGCAGTATTTT.

The rearrangement links TRBV11-2 to TRBJ2-7, with no clear D. Germline assignment: CDR1 SGHAT and CDR2 FQNNGV. This CDR3 comprises 14 residues. V lost 5 bases and J 5 bases, leaving 16 bases between the germline ends. Here the CDR3 reads CASSQPTTRNEQYF. The CDR3 region has the DNA TGTGCCAGCAGCCAACCCACGACCCGCAACGAGCAGTACTTC.

The chain joins TRBV25-1 to TRBJ1-2; the D is unclear. V was shortened by 3 bases and J by 4 bases, with 12 bases between the two germline ends. Germline values: CDR1 MGHDK, CDR2 SYGVNS. This CDR3 region has 14 residues. As DNA, the CDR3 is TGTGCCAGCAGTGATTCAGGCAGATCCTATGGCTACACCTTC. This translates into CASSDSGRSYGYTF.